This TCR beta chain emerged from a study of Ad26.COV2.S vaccination and SARS-CoV-2 variants. In the study overall: Intramuscular Ad26.COV2.S doses were given once or twice, 56 days apart.

With 3 bases clipped from V and 8 bases from J, the junction kept 14 bases outside the gene matches. This CDR3 has 16 residues. Germline V CDR1 and CDR2: SQVTM, ANQGSEA. As regards this clone: Its specificity is unknown.

The study's findings and limits: Reports say spike-specific CD8+ and CD4+ T cell responses covered substantial breadth after vaccination.

Treatment here: roughly 20 received Ad26.COV2.S at low or high dose, single or two shots; roughly 5 received placebo; per-sample allocation not given. Specimen acquisition occurred on day 63 following the initial vaccine or placebo injection. An Ad26 vector that expressed Wuhan-strain SARS-CoV-2 spike constituted the vaccine. Generated by immunoSEQ multiplex PCR, the TCRdb table keeps only in-frame clones and is missing some. In the table there are roughly 400,000 clones, less than 95% of which are singletons. The sample here was peripheral blood, taken in a trial of Ad26.COV2.S vaccine versus placebo. The clonotype was recovered from a person between 18 and 65 years old who received the Ad26.COV2.S COVID-19 vaccine or a placebo. The V and J genes are TRBV29-1 and TRBJ2-1; 9 nucleotides match TRBD1. CDR3 sequence: CSVEGGTGKYNDEQFF. CDR3 coding DNA: TGCAGCGTTGAGGGGGGGACAGGGAAGTACAATGATGAGCAGTTCTTC.